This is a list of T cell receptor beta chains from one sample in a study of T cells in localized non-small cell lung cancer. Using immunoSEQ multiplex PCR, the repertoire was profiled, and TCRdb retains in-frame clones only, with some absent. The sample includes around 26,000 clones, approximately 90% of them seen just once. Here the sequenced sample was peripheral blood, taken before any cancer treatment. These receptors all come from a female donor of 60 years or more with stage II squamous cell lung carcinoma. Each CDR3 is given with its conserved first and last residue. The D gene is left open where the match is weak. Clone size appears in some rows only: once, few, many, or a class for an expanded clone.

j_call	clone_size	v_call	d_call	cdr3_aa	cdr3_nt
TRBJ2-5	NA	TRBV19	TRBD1	CASSSGTGGVGETQYF	TGTGCCAGTAGTTCGGGGACAGGGGGCGTTGGGGAGACCCAGTACTTC
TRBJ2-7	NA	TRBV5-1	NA	CASSLDSFYEQYF	TGCGCCAGCAGCTTGGACAGTTTCTACGAGCAGTACTTC
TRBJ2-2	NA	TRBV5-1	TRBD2	CASSIETSGNPGELFF	TGCGCCAGCAGCATTGAGACTAGCGGGAACCCCGGGGAGCTGTTTTTT
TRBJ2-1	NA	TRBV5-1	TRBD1	CASSIGTGLYNEQFF	TGCGCCAGCAGCATTGGGACAGGGCTCTACAATGAGCAGTTCTTC
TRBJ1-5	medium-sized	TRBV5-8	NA	CASSLQGFSNQPQHF	TGTGCCAGCAGCCTACAGGGTTTTAGCAATCAGCCCCAGCATTTT
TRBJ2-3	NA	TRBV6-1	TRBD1	CASSDTGGGGTDTQYF	TGTGCCAGCAGTGACACAGGGGGCGGTGGGACAGATACGCAGTATTTT
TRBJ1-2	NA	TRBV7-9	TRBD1	CASSLSTGGYGYTF	TGTGCCAGCAGCTTAAGTACAGGGGGTTATGGCTACACCTTC
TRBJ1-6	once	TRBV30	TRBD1	CAWSGGQGREYNSPLHF	TGTGCCTGGAGTGGGGGACAGGGAAGGGAATATAATTCACCCCTCCACTTT
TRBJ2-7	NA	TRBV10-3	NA	CAISETRDEQYF	TGTGCCATCAGTGAGACTAGGGACGAGCAGTACTTC
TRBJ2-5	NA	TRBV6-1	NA	CASRGDQETQYF	TGTGCCAGTAGGGGGGATCAAGAGACCCAGTACTTC
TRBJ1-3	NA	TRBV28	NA	CASSSSRDGNTIYF	TGTGCCAGCAGCTCCTCCCGGGATGGAAACACCATATATTTT
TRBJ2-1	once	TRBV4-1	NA	CASSQDTGSLEDEQFF	TGCGCCAGCAGCCAAGATACCGGGAGCCTAGAAGATGAGCAGTTCTTC
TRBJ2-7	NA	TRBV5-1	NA	CASSFDSSYEQYF	TGCGCCAGCAGCTTTGACAGCTCCTACGAGCAGTACTTC
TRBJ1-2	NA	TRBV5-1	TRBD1	CASSLSGTGVYGYTF	TGCGCCAGCAGCTTGAGTGGGACAGGGGTATATGGCTACACCTTC
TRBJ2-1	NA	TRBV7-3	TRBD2	CASSLYSGGLNEQFF	TGTGCCAGCAGCTTATATAGCGGGGGTCTTAATGAGCAGTTCTTC
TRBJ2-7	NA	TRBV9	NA	CASSPRGIEQPYEQYF	TGTGCCAGCAGCCCACGAGGGATCGAACAACCCTACGAGCAGTACTTC
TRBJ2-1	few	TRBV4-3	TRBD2	CASSQEGPSGESSYNEQFF	TGCGCCAGCAGCCAAGAAGGTCCTAGCGGGGAGAGCTCCTACAATGAGCAGTTCTTC
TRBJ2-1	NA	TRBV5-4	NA	CASEARTVHEQFF	TGTGCCAGCGAGGCTCGGACCGTTCATGAGCAGTTCTTC
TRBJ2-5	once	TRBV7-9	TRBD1	CASSLELVQRRDRQETQYF	TGTGCCAGCAGCTTAGAGCTCGTTCAGAGAAGGGACAGACAAGAGACCCAGTACTTC
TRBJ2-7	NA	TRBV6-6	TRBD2	CASTLGREGLYEQYF	TGTGCCAGCACCTTAGGACGGGAGGGCCTGTACGAGCAGTACTTC
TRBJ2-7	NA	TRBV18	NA	CASSPSLGSIYEQYF	TGTGCCAGCTCACCATCCCTCGGGAGTATCTACGAGCAGTACTTC
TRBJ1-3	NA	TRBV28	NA	CASRLPGRGNTIYF	TGTGCCAGCCGCTTGCCGGGCAGGGGAAACACCATATATTTT
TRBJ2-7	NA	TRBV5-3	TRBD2	CARSLLAGGRFDEQYF	TGTGCCAGAAGCTTGCTTGCTGGCGGGAGGTTCGACGAGCAGTACTTC
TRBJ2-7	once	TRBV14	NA	CASSQGSASDSYEQYF	TGTGCCAGCAGCCAAGGTTCGGCTAGCGATTCATACGAGCAGTACTTC
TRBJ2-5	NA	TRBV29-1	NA	CSVVSSLNQETQYF	TGCAGCGTTGTGTCAAGCCTCAATCAAGAGACCCAGTACTTC
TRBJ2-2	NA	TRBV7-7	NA	CASSRDSTGELFF	TGTGCTAGCAGCCGAGATTCCACCGGGGAGCTGTTTTTT